This T cell receptor (beta chain) was identified during a study of cytomegalovirus exposure and HLA in healthy donors. CDR1 and CDR2 (germline): SGHRS, YFSETQ. With 2 bases removed from V and 8 bases from J, the gap between germline ends came to 11 bases. This CDR3 has 13 residues. PCR employed 60 Vbeta and 13 Jbeta primers. Measured with immunoSEQ multiplex PCR; TCRdb has only the in-frame clones, and not every one. Of approximately 150,000 clones in the sample, approximately 80% were seen once. This receptor was obtained from a woman aged 40 to 50 in good health and CMV-seropositive. The chain joins TRBV5-1 to TRBJ2-1; weak D call: TRBD2 (6 bases). The sequenced sample was PBMCs. CDR3 in DNA: TGCGCCAGCAGCTTCACTAGCAACGATGAGCAGTTCTTC. Residues: CASSFTSNDEQFF.